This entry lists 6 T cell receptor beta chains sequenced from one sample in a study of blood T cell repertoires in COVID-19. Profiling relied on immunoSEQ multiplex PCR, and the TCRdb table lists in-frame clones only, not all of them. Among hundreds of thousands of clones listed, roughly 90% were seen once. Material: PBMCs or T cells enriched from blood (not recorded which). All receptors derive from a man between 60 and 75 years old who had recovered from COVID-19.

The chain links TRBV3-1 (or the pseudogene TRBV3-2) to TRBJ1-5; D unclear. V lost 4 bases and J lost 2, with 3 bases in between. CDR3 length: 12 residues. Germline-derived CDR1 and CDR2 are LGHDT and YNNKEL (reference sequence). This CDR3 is CASSPGNQPQHF. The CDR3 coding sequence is TGTGCCAGCAGCCCGGGCAATCAGCCCCAGCATTTT.

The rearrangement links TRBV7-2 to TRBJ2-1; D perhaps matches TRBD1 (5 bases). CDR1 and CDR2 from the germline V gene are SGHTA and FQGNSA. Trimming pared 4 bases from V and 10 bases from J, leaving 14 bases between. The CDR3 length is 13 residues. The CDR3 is CASSSIGVWEQFF. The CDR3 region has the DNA TGTGCCAGCAGCTCGATAGGGGTATGGGAGCAGTTCTTC. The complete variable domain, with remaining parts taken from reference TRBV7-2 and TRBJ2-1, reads GAGVSQSPSNKVTEKGKDVELRCDPISGHTALYWYRQSLGQGLEFLIYFQGNSAPDKSGLPSDRFSAERTGGSVSTLTIQRTQQEDSAVYLCASSSIGVWEQFFGPGTRLTVL.

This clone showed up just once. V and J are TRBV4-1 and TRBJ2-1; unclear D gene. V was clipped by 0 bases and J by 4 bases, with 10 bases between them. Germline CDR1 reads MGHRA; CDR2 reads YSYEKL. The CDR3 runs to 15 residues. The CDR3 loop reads CASSQEWSEYNEQFF. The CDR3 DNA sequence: TGCGCCAGCAGCCAAGAGTGGAGCGAATACAATGAGCAGTTCTTC.

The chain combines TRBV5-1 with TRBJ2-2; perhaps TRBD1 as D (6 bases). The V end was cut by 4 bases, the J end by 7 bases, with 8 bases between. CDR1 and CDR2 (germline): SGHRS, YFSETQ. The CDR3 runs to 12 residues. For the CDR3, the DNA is TGCGCCAGCAGCCAGGACAGCGGGGAGCTGTTTTTT. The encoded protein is CASSQDSGELFF.

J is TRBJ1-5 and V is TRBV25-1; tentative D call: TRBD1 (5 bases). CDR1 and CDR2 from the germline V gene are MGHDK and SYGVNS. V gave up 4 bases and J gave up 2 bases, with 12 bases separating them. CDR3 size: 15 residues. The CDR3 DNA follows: TGTGCCAGCAGTGGAGCGGGGGGGGGCAATCAGCCCCAGCATTTT. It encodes CASSGAGGGNQPQHF. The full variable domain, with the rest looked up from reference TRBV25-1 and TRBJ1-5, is EADIYQTPRYLVIGTGKKITLECSQTMGHDKMYWYQQDPGMELHLIHYSYGVNSTEKGDLSSESTVSRIRTEHFPLTLESARPSHTSQYLCASSGAGGGNQPQHFGDGTRLSIL.

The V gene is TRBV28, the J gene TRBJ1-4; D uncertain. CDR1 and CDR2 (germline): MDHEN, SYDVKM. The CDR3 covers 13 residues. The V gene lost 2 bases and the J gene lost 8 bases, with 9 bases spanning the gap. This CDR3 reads CASSLVPEEKLFF. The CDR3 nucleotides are TGTGCCAGCAGTTTAGTACCGGAGGAAAAACTGTTTTTT.